A single sample is the source of the 30 T cell receptor beta chains below, sequenced in a study of identical twins. TCRdb reanalysed the 5' RACE reads using MiXCR and keeps one entry per CDR3 protein. The sample has 500,000 to 650,000 distinct CDR3 sequences; about 7.1% are singletons. The sample also formed part of further work on yellow fever vaccine responses in identical twins.

Sequenced: PBMCs. These receptors came from a woman between 18 and 29 years old in good health.

This clonotype was counted many times. The CDR3 DNA reads as TGTGCCAGCAGCCTTTACGGGGGGACAGGGCTACATGATGAGCAGTTCTTC. Its translation: CASSLYGGTGLHDEQFF. This rearrangement joins TRBV7-6 to TRBJ2-1; 9 nucleotides align to TRBD1. Germline trimming cut 5 bases from V and 8 bases from J; bases unmatched to any gene: 16. Germline-derived CDR1 and CDR2 are SGHVS and FNYEAQ. The CDR3 extends over 17 amino acids.

This clonotype was found a few times. CDR3 region: CASSLDPGVAQFF. The CDR3 nucleotides read TGTGCCAGCAGCTTAGATCCGGGAGTGGCGCAGTTCTTC. The chain links TRBV7-2 to TRBJ2-1, with D maybe TRBD2 (6 bases). The CDR3 consists of 13 residues. Trimming shortened V by 1 base and J by 12 bases, and 13 bases separated the two germline ends. CDR1 SGHTA and CDR2 FQGNSA come from the germline V gene.

This clonotype was observed many times. CDR3 sequence: CASSIRVKGLDEQFF. The CDR3 DNA reads as TGTGCCAGCAGTATTAGAGTTAAGGGATTGGATGAGCAGTTCTTC. The chain links TRBV27 to TRBJ2-1; no clear D. Trimming took off 5 bases at V and 8 bases at J, with 19 bases between the two ends. Germline lookup yields CDR1 MNHEY and CDR2 SMNVEV (reference sequence). The CDR3 has 15 amino acids.

V gene TRBV5-1 combines with J gene TRBJ2-7, with a tentative D call TRBD2 (6 bases). This CDR3 has 15 amino acids. Germline CDR1 SGHRS, CDR2 YFSETQ. V dropped 3 bases and J dropped 0 bases, with 13 bases sitting between them. CDR3 loop: CASSSGGGTSYEQYF. The CDR3 nucleotides are TGCGCCAGCAGCTCTGGAGGAGGGACCTCCTACGAGCAGTACTTC.

This clonotype was picked up a small number of times. The CDR3: CASSESAGTSYEQYF. CDR3 in DNA: TGCGCCAGCAGTGAGTCAGCCGGGACCTCCTACGAGCAGTACTTC. The chain combines TRBV10-1 with TRBJ2-7; D may be TRBD1 or TRBD2 (5 bases each). The V gene's germline CDR1 is WNHNN and CDR2 SYGVQD (reference sequence). The CDR3 contains 15 residues. V lost 0 bases, J lost 0 bases, and 9 bases lay in between.

This clonotype appeared a few times. The rearrangement joins TRBV10-3 to TRBJ1-1; D is unclear. CDR1 and CDR2 from the germline V gene are ENHRY and SYGVKD. The V gene lost 3 bases and the J gene lost 1 base, with 3 bases spanning the gap. The CDR3 has 12 residues. The CDR3 is CAISERNTEAFF. CDR3 nucleotide sequence: TGTGCCATCAGTGAAAGGAACACTGAAGCTTTCTTT.

This clonotype occurred many times. This rearrangement joins TRBV27 to TRBJ2-7, with TRBD1 matching over 10 bases. The CDR3 totals 14 residues. Germline CDR1 MNHEY, CDR2 SMNVEV (reference sequence). V lost 4 bases, J lost 7 bases, and 7 bases stayed unmatched. The CDR3 DNA follows: TGTGCCAGCAGTTACCGGGACAGGGGCGCTGAGCAGTACTTC. It translates to CASSYRDRGAEQYF.

This chain uses TRBV6-6 with TRBJ2-2, with D perhaps matching TRBD1 (6 bases). Trimming took 10 bases from V and 0 from J, leaving 9 bases between them. There are 13 residues in the CDR3. CDR1 and CDR2 from the germline V gene are MNHNY and SVGAGI (reference sequence). CDR3 nucleotide sequence: TGTGCCATACAGGGAGCGAACACCGGGGAGCTGTTTTTT. Translation: CAIQGANTGELFF.

This clonotype came up many times. The chain uses TRBV5-1 and TRBJ2-1; D uncertain. V was shortened by 4 bases and J by 0 bases, with 11 bases between the two germline ends. The CDR3 sequence is 15 residues long. Germline CDR1 SGHRS, CDR2 YFSETQ. The CDR3, as DNA: TGCGCCAGCAGCGGTACGATTAGCTCCTACAATGAGCAGTTCTTC. This sequence encodes CASSGTISSYNEQFF.

This clonotype was detected ten times or more. The chain carries TRBV11-2 and TRBJ2-1, with 9 nucleotides matching TRBD1. The length of the CDR3 is 17 residues. The V gene's germline CDR1 is SGHAT and CDR2 FQNNGV. After removal of 1 base from V and 5 bases from J, the junction contained 9 bases not matched to a gene. In DNA, the CDR3 is TGTGCCAGCAGCTTAGGTCGGGCGACAGGGGGGGACAATGAGCAGTTCTTC. Translating it yields CASSLGRATGGDNEQFF.

This clonotype has a count of ten or more. The chain employs TRBV24-1 and TRBJ1-6, with 10 bases fitting TRBD1. Trimming removed 7 bases from V and 10 bases from J; junction bases left unmatched: 6. Germline CDR1 is KGHDR and CDR2 is SFDVKD. The CDR3 contains 14 residues. The DNA of the CDR3 is TGTGCCACCAGAGGACAGGGGGAGTCGTCACCCCTCCACTTT. Translation gives CATRGQGESSPLHF.

This clonotype was seen repeatedly, ten times or more. The chain links TRBV5-1 to TRBJ1-1; perhaps TRBD1 as D (5 bases). Deletions cut 0 bases from V and 5 bases from J, with 17 bases between. Per the germline V gene, CDR1 is SGHRS and CDR2 is YFSETQ. This CDR3 has 16 residues. The CDR3 DNA reads as TGCGCCAGCAGCTTGGAGTCAGGGCCAGGGAGTACTGAAGCTTTCTTT. The encoded protein is CASSLESGPGSTEAFF.

This clonotype was detected many times. This sequence joins TRBV3-1 and TRBJ2-7; TRBD1 agrees at 7 bases. After removal of 0 bases from V and 3 bases from J, the junction contained 5 bases not matched to a gene. The CDR3 totals 15 residues. The V gene's germline CDR1 is LGHDT and CDR2 YNNKEL (reference sequence). Here the CDR3 DNA reads TGTGCCAGCAGCCAAGAGAGTACAGGGGACTACGAGCAGTACTTC. This encodes CASSQESTGDYEQYF.

This clonotype was seen only once. The chain recombines TRBV5-1 with TRBJ2-7; unclear D gene. Trimming took off 3 bases at V and 0 bases at J, with 19 bases between the two ends. Germline V CDR1 and CDR2: SGHRS, YFSETQ. The CDR3 runs to 17 residues. This CDR3 reads CASSWTAFTRSSYEQYF. Written as DNA, the CDR3 is TGCGCCAGCAGCTGGACCGCATTCACGAGGAGCTCCTACGAGCAGTACTTC.

This clonotype was counted many times. CDR3 sequence reads: CASSQGQATNQPQHF. The CDR3 nucleotides are TGTGCCAGCAGCCAGGGACAGGCCACCAATCAGCCCCAGCATTTT. The gene calls are TRBV3-1 and TRBJ1-5; TRBD1 matches 8 bases. V was pared by 3 bases and J by 3 bases, with 4 bases of the junction left unmatched. Germline CDR1 and CDR2: LGHDT and YNNKEL (reference sequence). This CDR3 is built from 15 residues.

This clonotype was found many times. The chain combines TRBV5-1 with TRBJ2-3; the match to TRBD2 covers 9 bases. The V segment lost 4 bases and the J segment 2 bases; nucleotides outside the gene matches: 8. The CDR3 totals 16 residues. The germline gives CDR1 SGHRS, CDR2 YFSETQ. The CDR3 is CASSVHTSGSTDTQYF. The CDR3 coding sequence is TGCGCCAGCAGCGTCCACACTAGCGGGTCCACAGATACGCAGTATTTT.

This clonotype was seen a handful of times. The J gene is TRBJ2-1, the V gene TRBV20-1; 14 bases map to TRBD2. Germline CDR1 is DFQATT and CDR2 is SNEGSKA (reference sequence). The CDR3 is 15 residues long. V shed 7 bases, J shed 2 bases, and the junction held 4 bases outside the gene matches. CDR3 in amino acids: CSGGLAGEPYNEQFF. The CDR3 bases are TGCAGTGGGGGACTAGCGGGAGAGCCCTACAATGAGCAGTTCTTC.

This clonotype has ten or more counts. V is TRBV12-3 or TRBV12-4 and J is TRBJ1-5, with D maybe TRBD1 (5 bases). This CDR3 is 14 amino acids long. V lost 5 bases and J lost 4, with 12 bases in between. The CDR3 spells CASSPGRGNQPQHF. CDR3 sequence (DNA): TGTGCCAGCAGTCCAGGGCGGGGGAATCAGCCCCAGCATTTT.

This clonotype was counted at least ten times. V gene TRBV20-1 combines with J gene TRBJ1-6, with 7 bases that match TRBD1. This CDR3 has 14 residues. CDR1 is DFQATT, CDR2 SNEGSKA, per germline (reference sequence). In nucleotides, the CDR3 is TGCAGCGCCCGGGACAGCTCCTATAATTCACCCCTCCACTTT. Translated: CSARDSSYNSPLHF.

This clonotype was observed many times. This chain joins TRBV6-1 and TRBJ1-5, with D perhaps TRBD1 (6 bases). Germline V gives CDR1 MNHNS, CDR2 SASEGT. The CDR3 runs 15 residues. The ends were cut back, 5 bases at V and 0 bases at J, with 11 bases in the middle. The CDR3, as DNA: TGTGCCAGCAGTCGACAGGCTTATAGCAATCAGCCCCAGCATTTT. It yields the protein CASSRQAYSNQPQHF.

This clonotype was seen at least ten times. The chain links TRBV10-3 to TRBJ2-5; the match to TRBD1 covers 7 bases. V was clipped by 6 bases and J by 3 bases; unmatched bases: 4. Germline lookup yields CDR1 ENHRY and CDR2 SYGVKD. The CDR3 loop spans 13 amino acids. The CDR3, as DNA: TGTGCCATCAGGGGGACAGAAAAAGAGACCCAGTACTTC. Translating it yields CAIRGTEKETQYF.

There are a few counts of this clonotype. V and J are TRBV11-2 and TRBJ1-2; D is perhaps TRBD1 (5 bases). Between the trimmed V and J ends, which lost 5 bases and 5 bases, there was a span of 9 bases. The germline V gene encodes CDR1 SGHAT and CDR2 FQNNGV. CDR3 length equals 12 residues. The CDR3 nucleotides are TGTGCCAGCAGCGCAGGGAAGTATGGCTACACCTTC. The encoded protein is CASSAGKYGYTF. The whole variable domain, filled in from reference TRBV11-2 and TRBJ1-2, reads EAGVAQSPRYKIIEKRQSVAFWCNPISGHATLYWYQQILGQGPKLLIQFQNNGVVDDSQLPKDRFSAERLKGVDSTLKIQPAKLEDSAVYLCASSAGKYGYTFGSGTRLTVV.

This clonotype was recorded a few times. The chain links TRBV27 to TRBJ2-5; 13 bases are a match to TRBD2. V gave up 2 bases and J gave up 5 bases; unmatched junction bases: 8. The CDR3 loop spans 17 amino acids. Germline CDR1 and CDR2: MNHEY and SMNVEV (reference sequence). DNA of the CDR3: TGTGCCAGCAGTTTAGGGGGACTAGCGGGATCTTCCGAGACCCAGTACTTC. This translates into CASSLGGLAGSSETQYF.

This clonotype was detected a few times. This rearrangement joins TRBV5-1 to TRBJ2-7; D might be TRBD2 (6 bases). Germline CDR1 is SGHRS and CDR2 is YFSETQ. Trimming stripped 4 bases from V and 3 bases from J, with 20 bases between. This CDR3 has 16 residues. The CDR3 here is CASSQYVTGANYEQYF. CDR3 bases: TGCGCCAGCAGCCAATATGTCACGGGAGCCAACTACGAGCAGTACTTC.

This clonotype was found many times. The J gene is TRBJ1-4, the V gene TRBV7-9; 7 positions match TRBD1. Germline CDR1 is SEHNR and CDR2 is FQNEAQ (reference sequence). The CDR3 is 13 amino acids. V trimming: 6 bases; J trimming: 6 bases; junction bases outside the gene matches: 4. The CDR3 loop is CASRRQGDEKLFF. The CDR3 coding sequence is TGTGCCAGCAGAAGACAGGGTGATGAAAAACTGTTTTTT.

This clonotype showed up many times. V and J are TRBV28 and TRBJ1-4; no definite D call. V lost 5 bases and J 9 bases, leaving 16 bases between the germline ends. Germline lookup yields CDR1 MDHEN and CDR2 SYDVKM. This CDR3 spans 14 amino acids. CDR3 bases: TGTGCCAGCAGTCTAACGTGGAGGGAACAAAAACTGTTTTTT. It is translated as CASSLTWREQKLFF.

At least ten counts were recorded for this clonotype. The V gene is TRBV6-1, the J gene TRBJ1-5; no clear D gene. This CDR3 is 13 amino acids long. Germline CDR1 reads MNHNS; CDR2 reads SASEGT. V was cut by 4 bases and J by 3 bases, with 7 bases left in between. Here the CDR3 DNA reads TGTGCCAGCAGTGTCGCGCCCAATCAGCCCCAGCATTTT. Translated, it gives CASSVAPNQPQHF.

The rearrangement joins TRBV3-1 to TRBJ2-7, with 11 nucleotides matching TRBD1. The CDR3 extends over 15 amino acids. Unmatched junction bases numbered 2, after V lost 1 base and J lost 3 bases. Germline V lookup: CDR1 LGHDT, CDR2 YNNKEL (reference sequence). CDR3 sequence reads: CASSQAGTGGYEQYF. The CDR3 coding sequence is TGTGCCAGCAGCCAAGCGGGGACAGGGGGCTACGAGCAGTACTTC.

The chain uses TRBV28 and TRBJ1-1, with TRBD1 as a possible D gene (6 bases). The CDR3 covers 17 residues. V was trimmed by 6 bases and J by 1 base, leaving 21 bases between them. Germline CDR1 is MDHEN and CDR2 is SYDVKM. CDR3 in amino acids: CASRRKYYREGNTEAFF. The CDR3 coding sequence is TGTGCCAGCAGGAGAAAGTATTACAGGGAGGGGAACACTGAAGCTTTCTTT.

The CDR3 region is CASSPGTATTHNEQFF. The DNA for the CDR3 is TGTGCCAGCAGCCCAGGGACAGCAACTACCCACAATGAGCAGTTCTTC. The J gene is TRBJ2-1, the V gene TRBV5-6, with TRBD1 identical over 7 bases. V was pared by 4 bases and J by 5 bases, with 12 bases of the junction left unmatched. Germline V gene data show CDR1 as SGHDT and CDR2 as YYEEEE. The CDR3 length is 16 residues.